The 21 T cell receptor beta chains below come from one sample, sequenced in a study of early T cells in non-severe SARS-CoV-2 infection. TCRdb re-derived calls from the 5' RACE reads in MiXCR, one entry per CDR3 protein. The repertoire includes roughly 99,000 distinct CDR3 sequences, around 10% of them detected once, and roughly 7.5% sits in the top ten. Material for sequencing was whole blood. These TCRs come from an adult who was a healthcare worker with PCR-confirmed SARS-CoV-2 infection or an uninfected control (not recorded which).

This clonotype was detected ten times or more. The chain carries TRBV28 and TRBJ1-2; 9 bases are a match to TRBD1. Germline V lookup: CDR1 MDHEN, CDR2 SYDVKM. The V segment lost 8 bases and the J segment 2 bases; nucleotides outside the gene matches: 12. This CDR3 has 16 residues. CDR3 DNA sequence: TGTGCCAGCTACGACTTGGAACAGGGGGCCAACTATGGCTACACCTTC. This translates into CASYDLEQGANYGYTF.

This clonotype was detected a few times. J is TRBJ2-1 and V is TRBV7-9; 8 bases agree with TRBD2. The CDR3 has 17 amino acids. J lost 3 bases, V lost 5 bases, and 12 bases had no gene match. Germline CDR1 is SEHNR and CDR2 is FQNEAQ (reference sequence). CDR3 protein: CASSVRPTSGNYNEQFF. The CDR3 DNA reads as TGTGCCAGCAGCGTAAGACCCACTAGCGGCAACTACAATGAGCAGTTCTTC.

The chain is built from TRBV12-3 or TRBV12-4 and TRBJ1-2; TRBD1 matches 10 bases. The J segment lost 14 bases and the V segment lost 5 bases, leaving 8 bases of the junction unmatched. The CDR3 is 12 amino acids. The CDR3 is CASSPGTGERTF. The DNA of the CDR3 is TGTGCCAGCAGTCCCGGGACAGGGGAGAGGACCTTC.

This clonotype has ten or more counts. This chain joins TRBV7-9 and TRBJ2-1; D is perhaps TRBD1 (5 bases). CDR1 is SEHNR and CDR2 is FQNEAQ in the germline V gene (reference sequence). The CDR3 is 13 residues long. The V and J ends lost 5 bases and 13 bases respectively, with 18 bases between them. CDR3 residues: CASSPDLRQHQFF. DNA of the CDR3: TGTGCCAGCAGCCCCGATCTCAGACAGCACCAGTTCTTC.

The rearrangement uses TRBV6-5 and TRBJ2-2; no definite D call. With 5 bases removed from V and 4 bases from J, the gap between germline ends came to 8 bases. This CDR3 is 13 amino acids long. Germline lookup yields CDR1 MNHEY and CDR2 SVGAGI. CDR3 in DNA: TGTGCCAGCAGTCCCGTCAGCACCGGGGAGCTGTTTTTT. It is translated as CASSPVSTGELFF.

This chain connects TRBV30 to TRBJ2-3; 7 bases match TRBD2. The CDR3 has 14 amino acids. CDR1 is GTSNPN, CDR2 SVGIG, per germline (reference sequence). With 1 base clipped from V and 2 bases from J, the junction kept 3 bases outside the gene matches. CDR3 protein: CAWSASGPTDTQYF. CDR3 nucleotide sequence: TGTGCCTGGAGTGCTAGCGGCCCCACAGATACGCAGTATTTT.

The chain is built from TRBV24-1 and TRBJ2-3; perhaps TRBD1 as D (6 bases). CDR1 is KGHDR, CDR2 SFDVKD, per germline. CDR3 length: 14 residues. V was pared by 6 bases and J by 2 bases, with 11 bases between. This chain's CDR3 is CATSPGQITDTQYF. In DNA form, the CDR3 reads TGTGCCACCAGTCCCGGACAGATCACAGATACGCAGTATTTT.

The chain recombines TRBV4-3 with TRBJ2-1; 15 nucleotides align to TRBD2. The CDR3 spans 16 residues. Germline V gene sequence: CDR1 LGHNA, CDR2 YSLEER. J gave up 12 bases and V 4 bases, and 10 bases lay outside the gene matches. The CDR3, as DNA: TGCGCCAGCAGCCCTGGACTAGCGGGGGGGACAATGACGCAGTTCTTC. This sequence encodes CASSPGLAGGTMTQFF.

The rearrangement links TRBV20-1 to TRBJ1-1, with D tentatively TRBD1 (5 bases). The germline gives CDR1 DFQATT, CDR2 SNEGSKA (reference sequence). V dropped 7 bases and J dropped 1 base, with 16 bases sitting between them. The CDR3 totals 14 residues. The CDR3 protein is CSGPDSDTNTEAFF. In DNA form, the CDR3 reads TGCAGTGGACCAGACAGCGATACGAACACTGAAGCTTTCTTT.

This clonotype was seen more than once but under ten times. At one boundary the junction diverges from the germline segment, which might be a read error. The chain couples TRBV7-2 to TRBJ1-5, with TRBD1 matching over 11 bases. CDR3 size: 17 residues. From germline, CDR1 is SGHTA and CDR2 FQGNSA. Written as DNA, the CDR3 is TGTGTCAGCAGCCCCCTGGGGACAGGGGGTGTCAATCAGCCCCAGCATTTT. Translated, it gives CVSSPLGTGGVNQPQHF.

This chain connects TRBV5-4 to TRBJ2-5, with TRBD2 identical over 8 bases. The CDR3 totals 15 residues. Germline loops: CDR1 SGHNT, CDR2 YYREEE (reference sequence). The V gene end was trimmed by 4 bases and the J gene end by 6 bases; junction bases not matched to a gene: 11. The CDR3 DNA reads TGTGCCAGCAGCAGTAGCGGGACCCTCCTAAAGACCCAGTACTTC. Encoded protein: CASSSSGTLLKTQYF. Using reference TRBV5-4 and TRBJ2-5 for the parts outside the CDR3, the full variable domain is ETGVTQSPTHLIKTRGQQVTLRCSSQSGHNTVSWYQQALGQGPQFIFQYYREEENGRGNFPPRFSGLQFPNYSSELNVNALELDDSALYLCASSSSGTLLKTQYFGPGTRLLVL.

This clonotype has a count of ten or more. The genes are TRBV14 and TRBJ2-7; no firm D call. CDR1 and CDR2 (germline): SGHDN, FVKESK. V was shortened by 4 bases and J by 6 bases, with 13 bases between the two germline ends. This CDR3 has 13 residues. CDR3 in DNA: TGTGCCAGCAGCCTGACAAGGAAGGTCGAGCAGTACTTC. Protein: CASSLTRKVEQYF.

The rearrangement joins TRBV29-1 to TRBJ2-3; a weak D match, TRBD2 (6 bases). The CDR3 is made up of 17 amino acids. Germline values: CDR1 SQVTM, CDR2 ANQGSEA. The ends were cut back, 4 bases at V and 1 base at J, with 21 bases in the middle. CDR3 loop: CSVGFAARQRGTDTQYF. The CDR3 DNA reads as TGCAGCGTTGGTTTCGCCGCGAGACAGCGGGGCACAGATACGCAGTATTTT.

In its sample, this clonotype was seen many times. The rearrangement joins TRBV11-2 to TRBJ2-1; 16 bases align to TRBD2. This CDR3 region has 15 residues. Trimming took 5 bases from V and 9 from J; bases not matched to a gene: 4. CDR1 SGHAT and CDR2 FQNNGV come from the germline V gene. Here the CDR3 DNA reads TGTGCCAGCAGCGGGGGACTAGCGGGAGGGCCTGAGCAGTTCTTC. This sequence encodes CASSGGLAGGPEQFF. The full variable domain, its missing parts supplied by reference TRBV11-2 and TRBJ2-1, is EAGVAQSPRYKIIEKRQSVAFWCNPISGHATLYWYQQILGQGPKLLIQFQNNGVVDDSQLPKDRFSAERLKGVDSTLKIQPAKLEDSAVYLCASSGGLAGGPEQFFGPGTRLTVL.

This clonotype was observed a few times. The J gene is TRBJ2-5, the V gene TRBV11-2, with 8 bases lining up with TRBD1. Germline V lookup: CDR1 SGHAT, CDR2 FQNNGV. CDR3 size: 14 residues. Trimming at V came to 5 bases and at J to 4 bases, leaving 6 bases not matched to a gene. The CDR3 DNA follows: TGTGCCAGCAGCCTCGACAGGGGAGGAGAGACCCAGTACTTC. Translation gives CASSLDRGGETQYF.

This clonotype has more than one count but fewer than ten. The CDR3 nucleotides read TGTGCCAGTAGTATCGGCGATTCTGGGACAGATACGCAGTATTTT. This encodes CASSIGDSGTDTQYF. This chain links TRBV19 with TRBJ2-3; no firm D call. This CDR3 comprises 15 residues. V shed 3 bases and J shed 3 bases, with 13 bases lying between them. Germline CDR1 and CDR2: LNHDA and SQIVND (reference sequence).

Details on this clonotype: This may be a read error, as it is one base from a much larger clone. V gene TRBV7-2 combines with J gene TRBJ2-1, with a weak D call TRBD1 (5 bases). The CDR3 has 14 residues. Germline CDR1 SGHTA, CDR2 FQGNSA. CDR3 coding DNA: TGTGTCAGCAGCCCGCAGACAGCATACAATGAGCAGTTCTTC. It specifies CVSSPQTAYNEQFF.

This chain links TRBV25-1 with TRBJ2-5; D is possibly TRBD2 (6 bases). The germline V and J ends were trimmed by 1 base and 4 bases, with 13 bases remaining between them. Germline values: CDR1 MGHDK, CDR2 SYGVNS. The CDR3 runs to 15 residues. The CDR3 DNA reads TGTGCCAGCAGTGAATGGGTTAGCGGAATAGAGACCCAGTACTTC. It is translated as CASSEWVSGIETQYF.

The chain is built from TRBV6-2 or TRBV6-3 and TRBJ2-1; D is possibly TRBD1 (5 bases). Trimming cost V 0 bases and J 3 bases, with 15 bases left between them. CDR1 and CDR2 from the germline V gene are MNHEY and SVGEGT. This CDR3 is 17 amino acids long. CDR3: CASSYSIGDSFYNEQFF. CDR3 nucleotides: TGTGCCAGCAGTTACTCGATTGGAGACAGCTTCTACAATGAGCAGTTCTTC.

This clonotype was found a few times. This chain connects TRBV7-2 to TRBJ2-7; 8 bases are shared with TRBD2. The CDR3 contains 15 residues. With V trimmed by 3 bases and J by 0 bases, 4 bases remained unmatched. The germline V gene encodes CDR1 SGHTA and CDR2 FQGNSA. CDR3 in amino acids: CASSFTSGSSYEQYF. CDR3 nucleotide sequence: TGTGCCAGCAGCTTCACTAGCGGTAGCTCCTACGAGCAGTACTTC.

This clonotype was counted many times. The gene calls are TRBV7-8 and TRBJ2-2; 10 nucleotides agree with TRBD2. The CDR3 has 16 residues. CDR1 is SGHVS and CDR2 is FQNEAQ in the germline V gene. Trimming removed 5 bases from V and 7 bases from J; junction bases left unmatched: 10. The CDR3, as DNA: TGTGCCAGCAGCACCCCTAGCGGGAGTGGCGGCGGGGAGCTGTTTTTT. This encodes CASSTPSGSGGGELFF.